Shown below are 25 T cell receptor beta chains from a single sample sequenced in a study of OX40 agonist ivuxolimab in advanced cancers. Repertoires were generated with immunoSEQ multiplex PCR, while TCRdb's copy carries only in-frame clones and drops some. The sample shows 35,000 to 45,000 clones, roughly four fifths of them seen only once. Sample: CD4+ or CD8+ T cells sorted from blood, taken in a trial of the OX40 agonist ivuxolimab. Receptors were obtained from an adult with an advanced solid tumor such as melanoma, head and neck, liver or kidney cancer.

The V and J genes are TRBV27 and TRBJ1-5, with D possibly being TRBD1 (6 bases). The CDR3 contains 14 residues. Trimming took 2 bases from V and 10 from J, leaving 15 bases between them. Germline values: CDR1 MNHEY, CDR2 SMNVEV (reference sequence). This CDR3 is CASSLGGGLGPQHF. The CDR3 DNA reads TGTGCCAGCAGTTTAGGCGGGGGCCTAGGCCCCCAGCATTTT.

The chain combines TRBV6-1 with TRBJ2-1; no reliable D call. The CDR3 covers 13 residues. V lost 2 bases to trimming and J lost 6 bases, with 8 bases between them. Germline V lookup: CDR1 MNHNS, CDR2 SASEGT. CDR3 sequence reads: CASSEKEVNEQFF. The CDR3 DNA is TGTGCCAGCAGTGAAAAGGAAGTCAATGAGCAGTTCTTC.

As to this clone: No conserved phenylalanine or tryptophan ends this CDR3, so it is likely a read error. It is unclear where the CDR3 begins or ends on the DNA, so no DNA is shown, and the CDR3 is as TCRdb lists it. The gene calls are TRBV13 and TRBJ2-7; the DNA was not used to check the table's D call, TRBD2. The CDR3 spans 12 residues, counting both ends. In germline, CDR1 is PRHDT, CDR2 FYEKMQ (reference sequence). The CDR3 here is CASSLGTGGPNI.

In the case of this clone: Sequence at one end of the junction differs from germline and may be a read error. Within the sample, other DNA sequences also encode this same CDR3. V is TRBV5-4 and J is TRBJ1-4; weak D call: TRBD1 (6 bases). This CDR3 is built from 15 residues. Germline CDR1 reads SGHNT; CDR2 reads YYREEE (reference sequence). This chain's CDR3 is CASSLSAGDREKLFF. Here the CDR3 DNA reads TGCGCCAGCAGCTTATCGGCAGGGGACCGAGAAAAACTGTTTTTT. Filled out from reference TRBV5-4 and TRBJ1-4, the complete variable domain reads ETGVTQSPTHLIKTRGQQVTLRCSSQSGHNTVSWYQQALGQGPQFIFQYYREEENGRGNFPPRFSGLQFPNYSSELNVNALELDDSALYLCASSLSAGDREKLFFGSGTQLSVL.

This clone was counted a single time. The V gene is TRBV6-1, the J gene TRBJ2-7, with 8 bases identical to TRBD1. The V and J ends lost 1 base and 1 base, in that order; junction bases with no gene match: 0. The germline gives CDR1 MNHNS, CDR2 SASEGT. The CDR3 is 14 amino acids. This CDR3 is CASSEGTGSYEQYF. CDR3 in DNA: TGTGCCAGCAGTGAAGGGACAGGGTCCTACGAGCAGTACTTC.

As concerns this clone: This likely traces to a read error, being one base from a far larger clone. This chain joins TRBV21-1 and TRBJ2-1; TRBD2 was called by the table and not checked on the DNA. TRBV21-1 is a known pseudogene. The CDR3 has 15 amino acids. The CDR3 here is CASSKRASGRNEQFF. The CDR3, as DNA: TGTGCCAGCAGCAAAAGGGCTAGCGGGAGGAATGAGCAGTTCTTC.

The gene calls are TRBV27 and TRBJ2-2, with D maybe TRBD2 (5 bases). V was clipped by 4 bases and J by 5 bases, with 14 bases between them. In germline, CDR1 is MNHEY, CDR2 SMNVEV (reference sequence). The CDR3 is 15 amino acids. CDR3 protein: CASSSPLERTGELFF. The DNA of the CDR3 is TGTGCCAGCAGTTCTCCACTCGAGCGGACCGGGGAGCTGTTTTTT.

J is TRBJ1-1 and V is TRBV4-1; D perhaps matches TRBD1 (6 bases). The V end was cut by 2 bases, the J end by 2 bases, with 12 bases between. Germline loops: CDR1 MGHRA, CDR2 YSYEKL. The CDR3 loop spans 15 amino acids. CDR3 protein: CASSQFQGSNTEAFF. The CDR3 DNA reads TGCGCCAGCAGCCAATTCCAGGGGAGTAACACTGAAGCTTTCTTT.

In DNA form, the CDR3 reads TGTGCCAGCTCACCACCCGTCGGGTTCAATGAGCAGTTCTTC. Translating it yields CASSPPVGFNEQFF. The V call is TRBV18, the J call TRBJ2-1; no clear D. The V gene lost 0 bases and the J gene lost 6 bases, with 9 bases spanning the gap. Germline loops: CDR1 KGHSH, CDR2 LQKENI. The CDR3 length is 14 residues.

A single count supports this clone. The chain is built from TRBV27 and TRBJ1-5; D remains ambiguous. V gave up 6 bases and J gave up 5 bases, with 14 bases separating them. The CDR3 is 14 residues long. Germline V gene data show CDR1 as MNHEY and CDR2 as SMNVEV (reference sequence). The CDR3 protein is CASSLIGTDQPQHF. In DNA, the CDR3 is TGTGCCAGCAGCTTGATTGGCACTGATCAGCCCCAGCATTTT.

J is TRBJ2-1 and V is TRBV13; 12 nucleotides line up with TRBD2. The germline V gene encodes CDR1 PRHDT and CDR2 FYEKMQ (reference sequence). The CDR3 has 13 amino acids. J gave up 6 bases and V 8 bases, and 2 bases lay outside the gene matches. CDR3 in DNA: TGTGCCAGCCGACTAGCGGGAGTCAATGAGCAGTTCTTC. Protein sequence: CASRLAGVNEQFF.

The chain couples TRBV4-1 to TRBJ1-4; D remains ambiguous. This CDR3 has 13 residues. The germline V gene has CDR1 MGHRA and CDR2 YSYEKL. V lost 8 bases, J lost 4 bases, and 11 bases lay in between. CDR3: CASEDGGNEKLFF. The DNA of the CDR3 is TGCGCCAGCGAGGACGGCGGTAATGAAAAACTGTTTTTT.

The chain combines TRBV5-1 with TRBJ2-1; TRBD1 matches 8 bases. The germline gives CDR1 SGHRS, CDR2 YFSETQ. The CDR3 contains 15 residues. V lost 0 bases and J lost 9; bases outside the gene matches: 8. This CDR3 reads CASSLASGGPFEQFF. DNA for the CDR3: TGCGCCAGCAGCTTGGCCTCAGGGGGCCCTTTTGAGCAGTTCTTC.

This rearrangement joins TRBV4-2 to TRBJ2-1; 11 nucleotides align to TRBD2. With 3 bases clipped from V and 3 bases from J, the junction kept 16 bases outside the gene matches. There are 20 residues in the CDR3. Germline V gene sequence: CDR1 LGHNA, CDR2 YNFKEQ. CDR3 region: CASSHLPQLAGVSSYNEQFF. Written as DNA, the CDR3 is TGTGCCAGCAGCCATCTGCCCCAACTAGCGGGAGTCAGCAGCTACAATGAGCAGTTCTTC.

V is TRBV13 and J is TRBJ2-1; 11 bases fit TRBD2. The CDR3 is 12 residues long. In germline, CDR1 is PRHDT, CDR2 FYEKMQ (reference sequence). V lost 4 bases, J lost 14 bases, and 4 bases stayed unmatched. CDR3 nucleotides: TGTGCCAGCAGCTCGACTAGCGGGATTGAGTTCTTC. The encoded protein is CASSSTSGIEFF. Full variable domain (remainder filled in from reference TRBV13 and TRBJ2-1): AAGVIQSPRHLIKEKRETATLKCYPIPRHDTVYWYQQGPGQDPQFLISFYEKMQSDKGSIPDRFSAQQFSDYHSELNMSSLELGDSALYFCASSSTSGIEFFGPGTRLTVL.

This chain connects TRBV5-1 to TRBJ1-1; possible D gene TRBD1, 5 bases. Trimming removed 0 bases from V and 4 bases from J, with 7 bases in between. Germline V CDR1 and CDR2: SGHRS, YFSETQ. The CDR3 consists of 13 residues. The CDR3 coding sequence is TGCGCCAGCAGCTTGGGAGGGGCCACTGAAGCTTTCTTT. Translation: CASSLGGATEAFF.

This clone was picked up one time. This rearrangement joins TRBV19 to TRBJ2-1; D gene ambiguous. Germline CDR1 and CDR2: LNHDA and SQIVND (reference sequence). Trimming took off 4 bases at V and 7 bases at J, with 23 bases between the two ends. This CDR3 has 17 amino acids. The CDR3 nucleotides read TGTGCCAGTAGTACGACTTCGACTGATACCTATTTAAATGAGCAGTTCTTC. Translation: CASSTTSTDTYLNEQFF.

This clone was recorded a few times. The genes are TRBV19 and TRBJ2-1, with TRBD1 matching over 7 bases. With V trimmed by 0 bases and J by 3 bases, 8 bases remained unmatched. Germline V CDR1 and CDR2: LNHDA, SQIVND (reference sequence). This CDR3 has 17 residues. Here the CDR3 reads CASSIDLGDSLYNEQFF. The CDR3 DNA follows: TGTGCCAGTAGTATAGATCTTGGGGACAGCCTCTACAATGAGCAGTTCTTC.

This chain joins TRBV5-4 and TRBJ2-2, with D maybe TRBD1 (6 bases). The CDR3 totals 14 residues. Germline V gene lookup returns CDR1 SGHNT and CDR2 YYREEE (reference sequence). V was cut by 2 bases and J by 7 bases, with 12 bases left in between. CDR3 protein: CASSFLGGNGELFF. The CDR3 DNA reads as TGTGCCAGCAGCTTTTTAGGGGGAAACGGGGAGCTGTTTTTT.

A single count supports this clone. The rearrangement links TRBV6-5 to TRBJ1-5, with TRBD1 as a possible D gene (6 bases). The CDR3 extends over 13 amino acids. The V and J ends lost 8 bases and 4 bases respectively, with 12 bases between them. The V gene's germline CDR1 is MNHEY and CDR2 SVGAGI. The CDR3 sequence: CASLGQSNQPQHF. CDR3 DNA: TGTGCCAGCCTAGGACAGAGTAATCAGCCCCAGCATTTT.

A single count supports this clone. This chain connects TRBV28 to TRBJ1-1; 7 bases line up with TRBD1. This CDR3 is built from 14 residues. Germline CDR1 MDHEN, CDR2 SYDVKM. The V segment lost 8 bases and the J segment 2 bases; nucleotides outside the gene matches: 8. CDR3 coding DNA: TGTGCCAGCCCCAGTGACAGGGTTAACACTGAAGCTTTCTTT. Amino acids: CASPSDRVNTEAFF.

The rearrangement uses TRBV28 and TRBJ2-1; D remains unclear. The CDR3 is 13 residues long. CDR1 and CDR2 from the germline V gene are MDHEN and SYDVKM. Trimming stripped 3 bases from V and 9 bases from J, with 12 bases between. DNA for the CDR3: TGTGCCAGCAGTTTCAGTGATTCTCGTGAGCAGTTCTTC. It yields the protein CASSFSDSREQFF. The entire variable domain, with the rest obtained from reference TRBV28 and TRBJ2-1, is as follows: DVKVTQSSRYLVKRTGEKVFLECVQDMDHENMFWYRQDPGLGLRLIYFSYDVKMKEKGDIPEGYSVSREKKERFSLILESASTNQTSMYLCASSFSDSREQFFGPGTRLTVL.

The rearrangement uses TRBV6-1 and TRBJ2-1; D call uncertain. The CDR3 runs to 13 residues. Trimming pared 1 base from V and 6 bases from J, leaving 7 bases between. Germline CDR1 reads MNHNS; CDR2 reads SASEGT. The CDR3, as DNA: TGTGCCAGCAGTGAAGGACTTTTCAATGAGCAGTTCTTC. It is translated as CASSEGLFNEQFF.

The V call is TRBV7-3, the J call TRBJ2-2; TRBD2 matches 7 bases. The CDR3 has 15 residues. Germline CDR1 SGHTA, CDR2 FQGTGA. V shed 4 bases, J shed 5 bases, and the junction held 7 bases outside the gene matches. CDR3 loop: CASSSLGGGTGELFF. Here the CDR3 DNA reads TGTGCCAGCAGCTCCCTTGGGGGGGGAACCGGGGAGCTGTTTTTT.

This rearrangement joins TRBV7-9 to TRBJ1-4; unclear D gene. CDR1 is SEHNR, CDR2 FQNEAQ, per germline (reference sequence). This CDR3 spans 16 amino acids. V lost 4 bases and J lost 8, with 20 bases in between. The CDR3 coding sequence is TGTGCCAGCAGCTCTACCCGCCTGTATCGGGAGGAAAAACTGTTTTTT. It codes for CASSSTRLYREEKLFF.